These 19 T cell receptor beta chains came from one sample sequenced in a study of blood T cell repertoires in COVID-19 (dated by TCRdb to 2019 to 2021). Library preparation employed the immunoSEQ multiplex PCR assay. TCRdb stores this immuneACCESS table with in-frame sequences only. Part of the clones is absent; in the studies checked, under half of the shortfall reflects unresolved V genes, and no reason is known for the rest. For this sample the table gives more than 300,000 clones, of which about four fifths were detected only once. About 5.4% of the sample is in the top ten clones. Sequencing input: PBMCs or T cells enriched from blood (not recorded which). Source of these receptors: a woman in her forties or fifties who had recovered from COVID-19.

This clone is a singleton in its sample. The CDR3 reads CASSAQGANTEAFF. The CDR3 nucleotides are TGTGCCAGCAGCGCCCAGGGGGCGAACACTGAAGCTTTCTTT. The rearrangement links TRBV11-2 to TRBJ1-1; 8 positions agree with TRBD1. Germline values: CDR1 SGHAT, CDR2 FQNNGV. The CDR3 covers 14 residues. Germline trimming cut 5 bases from V and 1 base from J; bases unmatched to any gene: 3.

The V call is TRBV25-1, the J call TRBJ1-2; perhaps TRBD1 as D (6 bases). Trimming left V 10 bases short and J 5 bases short, with 14 bases between. The germline V gene has CDR1 MGHDK and CDR2 SYGVNS. The CDR3 is 12 amino acids. CDR3 nucleotides: TGTGCCACTCAGACAGGACGGTATGGCTACACCTTC. Protein product: CATQTGRYGYTF.

V gene TRBV5-4 combines with J gene TRBJ1-1; D is uncertain. The CDR3 has 11 residues. Trimming stripped 6 bases from V and 10 bases from J, with 13 bases between. Germline V gene lookup returns CDR1 SGHNT and CDR2 YYREEE (reference sequence). The CDR3 sequence is CASILSGVAFF. CDR3 DNA: TGTGCCAGCATCCTTTCTGGAGTAGCTTTCTTT.

The chain couples TRBV7-2 to TRBJ2-7; TRBD2 aligns across 7 bases. The germline V gene encodes CDR1 SGHTA and CDR2 FQGNSA. The CDR3 length is 14 residues. V shed 4 bases, J shed 3 bases, and the junction held 6 bases outside the gene matches. CDR3 region: CASSSSGAYYEQYF. The DNA of the CDR3 is TGTGCCAGCAGCTCAAGCGGGGCTTACTACGAGCAGTACTTC.

The rearrangement joins TRBV5-4 to TRBJ1-2, with a tentative D call TRBD1 (5 bases). Germline CDR1 and CDR2: SGHNT and YYREEE (reference sequence). The germline V and J ends were trimmed by 1 base and 0 bases, with 13 bases remaining between them. CDR3 length: 16 amino acids. The CDR3 loop is CASSLPGGTANYGYTF. The CDR3 DNA is TGTGCCAGCAGCTTGCCGGGAGGGACTGCTAACTATGGCTACACCTTC.

The CDR3 bases are TGTGCCAGCAGTTACGCCCAGGGGTCTGGAAACACCATATATTTT. Residues: CASSYAQGSGNTIYF. The chain uses TRBV6-5 and TRBJ1-3; D possibly corresponds to TRBD1 (6 bases). The CDR3 length is 15 residues. The V and J ends lost 2 bases and 1 base respectively, with 9 bases between them. Germline V lookup: CDR1 MNHEY, CDR2 SVGAGI.

The chain combines TRBV5-6 with TRBJ2-2; weak D call: TRBD1 (5 bases). Germline assignment: CDR1 SGHDT and CDR2 YYEEEE. The CDR3 loop spans 15 amino acids. Trimming cost V 2 bases and J 6 bases, with 14 bases left between them. This CDR3 reads CASSFRSGPSGELFF. The CDR3 nucleotides are TGTGCCAGCAGCTTCCGGTCAGGGCCTTCCGGGGAGCTGTTTTTT.

The chain is built from TRBV14 and TRBJ2-7, with 16 bases identical to TRBD2. With 4 bases clipped from V and 5 bases from J, the junction kept 11 bases outside the gene matches. This CDR3 region has 18 residues. Germline V gives CDR1 SGHDN, CDR2 FVKESK. The CDR3 DNA follows: TGTGCCAGCAGCCGGGGACTAGCGGGAGGGTATCCTCCCCACGAGCAGTACTTC. Translation: CASSRGLAGGYPPHEQYF.

This clone was picked up one time. The rearrangement uses TRBV7-3 and TRBJ2-2, with 7 bases lining up with TRBD2. This CDR3 contains 17 residues. Looked up from germline, CDR1 is SGHTA and CDR2 is FQGTGA. V dropped 0 bases and J dropped 1; count of bases not matched to a gene: 5. The CDR3, as DNA: TGTGCCAGCAGCTTAACAGCGGGGTCGGGGAACACCGGGGAGCTGTTTTTT. The encoded protein is CASSLTAGSGNTGELFF.

This rearrangement joins TRBV4-1 to TRBJ2-7, with TRBD2 matching over 11 bases. Germline V gene data show CDR1 as MGHRA and CDR2 as YSYEKL. Trimming took 4 bases from V and 0 from J; bases not matched to a gene: 14. The CDR3 extends over 19 amino acids. Written as DNA, the CDR3 is TGCGCCAGCAGCCTCGCACCGACTAGCGGGAACACCAACTCCTACGAGCAGTACTTC. Its translation is CASSLAPTSGNTNSYEQYF.

The chain employs TRBV4-2 and TRBJ1-4; D gene uncertain. V dropped 1 base and J dropped 5 bases, with 11 bases sitting between them. The V gene's germline CDR1 is LGHNA and CDR2 YNFKEQ. The CDR3 has 15 residues. CDR3 DNA sequence: TGTGCCAGCAGCCAAGTCGTTGGAGGCAATGAAAAACTGTTTTTT. Translation: CASSQVVGGNEKLFF.

This chain connects TRBV19 to TRBJ1-5; D is unclear. Germline V CDR1 and CDR2: LNHDA, SQIVND (reference sequence). V was cut by 7 bases and J by 7 bases, with 11 bases left in between. The CDR3 totals 12 residues. CDR3 protein: CASNHPRQPQHF. The CDR3 coding sequence is TGTGCCAGTAACCATCCGCGCCAGCCCCAGCATTTT.

V usage is TRBV5-1 and J usage is TRBJ1-3; 7 bases line up with TRBD1. CDR3 length equals 17 residues. V lost 6 bases, J lost 0 bases, and 12 bases stayed unmatched. CDR1 is SGHRS, CDR2 YFSETQ, per germline. CDR3 nucleotide sequence: TGCGCCAGCACCAGGAGGGGGCCCGGATACTCTGGAAACACCATATATTTT. It encodes CASTRRGPGYSGNTIYF.

The V gene is TRBV19, the J gene TRBJ1-2, with D unresolved. Deletions cut 6 bases from V and 4 bases from J, with 21 bases between. Germline CDR1 is LNHDA and CDR2 is SQIVND (reference sequence). CDR3 length: 16 residues. CDR3: CASRDYPGRTAYGYTF. CDR3 sequence (DNA): TGTGCCAGTAGGGATTACCCCGGGAGGACCGCCTATGGCTACACCTTC.

This chain connects TRBV5-8 to TRBJ1-2; TRBD1 might be the D (5 bases). Germline CDR1 and CDR2: SGHTS and YDEGEE. The CDR3 loop spans 14 amino acids. V was trimmed by 4 bases and J by 4 bases, leaving 14 bases between them. The DNA for the CDR3 is TGTGCCAGCAGCGGGGGGAGACAGCTCTATGGCTACACCTTC. As protein: CASSGGRQLYGYTF.

The J gene is TRBJ2-1, the V gene TRBV6-5, with 10 bases matching TRBD1. CDR3 length: 15 amino acids. V shed 6 bases, J shed 9 bases, and the junction held 11 bases outside the gene matches. Germline lookup yields CDR1 MNHEY and CDR2 SVGAGI. DNA of the CDR3: TGTGCCAGCAGATCAATTGGGACAGGGGAGGGTGAGCAGTTCTTC. Translated: CASRSIGTGEGEQFF.

This chain links TRBV27 with TRBJ2-7; TRBD1 agrees at 7 bases. The ends lost 8 bases at V and 3 bases at J; junction bases unmatched: 1. Germline V CDR1 and CDR2: MNHEY, SMNVEV (reference sequence). The CDR3 consists of 11 residues. CDR3 nucleotides: TGTGCCAGCGGACAGGTCTACGAGCAGTACTTC. Protein: CASGQVYEQYF.

This clone has only a few counts. This chain links TRBV5-4 with TRBJ2-1; no definite D call. CDR1 and CDR2 (germline): SGHNT, YYREEE (reference sequence). The CDR3 has 15 amino acids. V dropped 0 bases and J dropped 0 bases, with 7 bases sitting between them. The CDR3 sequence is CASSLDASSYNEQFF. CDR3 coding DNA: TGTGCCAGCAGCTTGGATGCGAGCTCCTACAATGAGCAGTTCTTC.

The CDR3 here is CASSETGSGYTF. CDR3 in DNA: TGTGCCAGCAGCGAAACAGGGAGTGGCTACACCTTC. The V call is TRBV16, the J call TRBJ1-2; D might be TRBD1 (6 bases). The V gene's germline CDR1 is KGHSY and CDR2 FQNENV. The V gene lost 5 bases and the J gene lost 7 bases, with 11 bases spanning the gap. The CDR3 loop spans 12 amino acids.